The rows below give T cell receptor beta chains drawn from one sample of a study of a mutant IDH1 vaccine in newly diagnosed glioma. Profiled with immunoSEQ multiplex PCR; TCRdb holds only in-frame clones, not every one. This table holds approximately 30,000 clones, roughly 76% found once. These TCRs' antigens remain unknown. The sample was PBMCs, taken from a glioma patient whose treatment included an IDH1 peptide vaccine. These receptors all stem from a man between 45 and 60 years old with glioma. CDR3s include the opening cysteine and the closing phenylalanine or tryptophan. The order of the fields is J gene, clone size, D gene, V gene, CDR3 DNA, CDR3 protein. A D gene is named only where the DNA matches it firmly. For some rows the clone size is stated as once, few or many, or as a class when expanded; others skip it.

j_gene: TRBJ1-2; abundance: -; d_gene: TRBD1; v_gene: TRBV29-1; CDR3nt: TGCAGCGTCCGGGACAGCTATGGCTACACCTTC; CDR3aa: CSVRDSYGYTF
j_gene: TRBJ2-3; abundance: -; d_gene: -; v_gene: TRBV14; CDR3nt: TGTGCCAGCAGCCAAGAAATGAGGGGTTTCACAGATACGCAGTATTTT; CDR3aa: CASSQEMRGFTDTQYF
j_gene: TRBJ1-2; abundance: -; d_gene: -; v_gene: TRBV6-5; CDR3nt: TGTGCCAGCAGTACCGGTGTTCCGGGTTATCATGGCTACACCTTC; CDR3aa: CASSTGVPGYHGYTF
j_gene: TRBJ1-4; abundance: -; d_gene: -; v_gene: TRBV11-3; CDR3nt: TGTGCCAGCAGCTTCTCCCAGGGTGGGCGTCGTGAAAAACTGTTTTTT; CDR3aa: CASSFSQGGRREKLFF
j_gene: TRBJ2-3; abundance: -; d_gene: -; v_gene: TRBV11-3; CDR3nt: TGTGCCAGCAGCTCCCGGGACGAGAAAGATACGCAGTATTTT; CDR3aa: CASSSRDEKDTQYF
j_gene: TRBJ2-3; abundance: -; d_gene: -; v_gene: TRBV27; CDR3nt: TGTGCCAGCAGTCCTATATCGGGGGGCCGCACAGATACGCAGTATTTT; CDR3aa: CASSPISGGRTDTQYF
j_gene: TRBJ1-1; abundance: few; d_gene: TRBD1; v_gene: TRBV30; CDR3nt: TGTGCCTGGAGATTCACAGGGGGCGAGGGAGCTTTCTTT; CDR3aa: CAWRFTGGEGAFF
j_gene: TRBJ2-7; abundance: -; d_gene: -; v_gene: TRBV10-3; CDR3nt: TGTGCCATCAGTGAGACACCTGATTACGAGCAGTACTTC; CDR3aa: CAISETPDYEQYF
j_gene: TRBJ2-7; abundance: few; d_gene: -; v_gene: TRBV21-1; CDR3nt: TGTGCCAGCAGCCGCCGGGACGGCGACTACGAGCAGTACTTC; CDR3aa: CASSRRDGDYEQYF
j_gene: TRBJ1-5; abundance: -; d_gene: -; v_gene: TRBV5-5; CDR3nt: TGTGCCAGCAGCTCTACGGGGGCAGGTCAGCCCCAGCATTTT; CDR3aa: CASSSTGAGQPQHF
j_gene: TRBJ2-1; abundance: -; d_gene: TRBD2; v_gene: TRBV2; CDR3nt: TGTGCCAGCGCCAGGGATACTAGCGGCAATGAGCAGTTCTTC; CDR3aa: CASARDTSGNEQFF
j_gene: TRBJ1-2; abundance: -; d_gene: -; v_gene: TRBV29-1; CDR3nt: TGCAGCGCCCTAAACGGGAACTATGGCTACACCTTC; CDR3aa: CSALNGNYGYTF
j_gene: TRBJ2-7; abundance: -; d_gene: TRBD1; v_gene: TRBV5-4; CDR3nt: TGTGCCAGCAGCTCCGCGGGACAGGGCTACTACGAGCAGTACTTC; CDR3aa: CASSSAGQGYYEQYF
j_gene: TRBJ2-2; abundance: -; d_gene: -; v_gene: TRBV7-7; CDR3nt: TGTGCTAGCAGCCCGGACGGGGGCGGGGAGCTGTTTTTT; CDR3aa: CASSPDGGGELFF
j_gene: TRBJ1-3; abundance: -; d_gene: TRBD1; v_gene: TRBV7-2; CDR3nt: TGTGCCAGCCGCCCGACAGGGTTTGGAAACACCATATATTTT; CDR3aa: CASRPTGFGNTIYF
j_gene: TRBJ1-4; abundance: -; d_gene: -; v_gene: TRBV5-4; CDR3nt: TGTGCCAGCAGCTTGGGACAGGATAATGAAAAACTGTTTTTT; CDR3aa: CASSLGQDNEKLFF
j_gene: TRBJ2-1; abundance: -; d_gene: TRBD2; v_gene: TRBV6-6; CDR3nt: TGTGCCAGCACAATAATAGCGGGAGCTGAGCAGTTCTTC; CDR3aa: CASTIIAGAEQFF
j_gene: TRBJ1-2; abundance: -; d_gene: TRBD1; v_gene: TRBV27; CDR3nt: TGTGCCACAACTTCCTTACAGGGGGCAGGAGGCTACACCTTC; CDR3aa: CATTSLQGAGGYTF
j_gene: TRBJ1-5; abundance: -; d_gene: TRBD1; v_gene: TRBV2; CDR3nt: TGTGCCAGCAGAGACAGGGTCAATCAGCCCCAGCATTTT; CDR3aa: CASRDRVNQPQHF
j_gene: TRBJ2-7; abundance: -; d_gene: -; v_gene: TRBV5-1; CDR3nt: TGCGCCAGCAGCGCCGGGACTCTATCCATGTACGAGCAGTACTTC; CDR3aa: CASSAGTLSMYEQYF
j_gene: TRBJ2-3; abundance: -; d_gene: TRBD2; v_gene: TRBV5-6; CDR3nt: TGTGCCAGCAGCTGGAGCGGGGGCGGTATGCAGTATTTT; CDR3aa: CASSWSGGGMQYF
j_gene: TRBJ2-3; abundance: -; d_gene: -; v_gene: TRBV28; CDR3nt: TGTGCCAGCCACAACACGGATAAAGATACGCAGTATTTT; CDR3aa: CASHNTDKDTQYF
j_gene: TRBJ2-7; abundance: -; d_gene: -; v_gene: TRBV15; CDR3nt: TGTGCCACCAGCCACCAGGGGATGGAGTCCTACGAGCAGTACTTC; CDR3aa: CATSHQGMESYEQYF
j_gene: TRBJ2-5; abundance: -; d_gene: -; v_gene: TRBV6-1; CDR3nt: TGTGCCATCACTTGGGGCGGTCTTGGGGAGACCCAGTACTTC; CDR3aa: CAITWGGLGETQYF
j_gene: TRBJ2-1; abundance: -; d_gene: -; v_gene: TRBV6-5; CDR3nt: TGTGCCAGCAGAACGTCTGACAATGAGCAGTTCTTC; CDR3aa: CASRTSDNEQFF
j_gene: TRBJ2-1; abundance: -; d_gene: -; v_gene: TRBV7-2; CDR3nt: TGTGCCAGCAGCCGCTGGGGTGGGAGCTCCTACAATGAGCAGTTCTTC; CDR3aa: CASSRWGGSSYNEQFF
j_gene: TRBJ2-5; abundance: -; d_gene: -; v_gene: TRBV29-1; CDR3nt: TGCAGCGTTACGACGGTGTACCAAGAGACCCAGTACTTC; CDR3aa: CSVTTVYQETQYF
j_gene: TRBJ2-2; abundance: -; d_gene: TRBD1; v_gene: TRBV27; CDR3nt: TGTGCCAGCAGTTTATACAGGGGTTTGGGGGAGCTGTTTTTT; CDR3aa: CASSLYRGLGELFF
j_gene: TRBJ2-7; abundance: -; d_gene: TRBD2; v_gene: TRBV6-1; CDR3nt: TGTGCCAGCAGCCCGTGGACTAGCGGGACCTACGAGCAGTACTTC; CDR3aa: CASSPWTSGTYEQYF
j_gene: TRBJ1-1; abundance: -; d_gene: -; v_gene: TRBV27; CDR3nt: TGTGCCAGCAGTCACGGGGGCACTGAAGCTTTCTTT; CDR3aa: CASSHGGTEAFF
j_gene: TRBJ2-7; abundance: -; d_gene: -; v_gene: TRBV6-1; CDR3nt: TGTGCCAGCATCCGTAAGAGTCCCTACGAGCAGTACTTC; CDR3aa: CASIRKSPYEQYF